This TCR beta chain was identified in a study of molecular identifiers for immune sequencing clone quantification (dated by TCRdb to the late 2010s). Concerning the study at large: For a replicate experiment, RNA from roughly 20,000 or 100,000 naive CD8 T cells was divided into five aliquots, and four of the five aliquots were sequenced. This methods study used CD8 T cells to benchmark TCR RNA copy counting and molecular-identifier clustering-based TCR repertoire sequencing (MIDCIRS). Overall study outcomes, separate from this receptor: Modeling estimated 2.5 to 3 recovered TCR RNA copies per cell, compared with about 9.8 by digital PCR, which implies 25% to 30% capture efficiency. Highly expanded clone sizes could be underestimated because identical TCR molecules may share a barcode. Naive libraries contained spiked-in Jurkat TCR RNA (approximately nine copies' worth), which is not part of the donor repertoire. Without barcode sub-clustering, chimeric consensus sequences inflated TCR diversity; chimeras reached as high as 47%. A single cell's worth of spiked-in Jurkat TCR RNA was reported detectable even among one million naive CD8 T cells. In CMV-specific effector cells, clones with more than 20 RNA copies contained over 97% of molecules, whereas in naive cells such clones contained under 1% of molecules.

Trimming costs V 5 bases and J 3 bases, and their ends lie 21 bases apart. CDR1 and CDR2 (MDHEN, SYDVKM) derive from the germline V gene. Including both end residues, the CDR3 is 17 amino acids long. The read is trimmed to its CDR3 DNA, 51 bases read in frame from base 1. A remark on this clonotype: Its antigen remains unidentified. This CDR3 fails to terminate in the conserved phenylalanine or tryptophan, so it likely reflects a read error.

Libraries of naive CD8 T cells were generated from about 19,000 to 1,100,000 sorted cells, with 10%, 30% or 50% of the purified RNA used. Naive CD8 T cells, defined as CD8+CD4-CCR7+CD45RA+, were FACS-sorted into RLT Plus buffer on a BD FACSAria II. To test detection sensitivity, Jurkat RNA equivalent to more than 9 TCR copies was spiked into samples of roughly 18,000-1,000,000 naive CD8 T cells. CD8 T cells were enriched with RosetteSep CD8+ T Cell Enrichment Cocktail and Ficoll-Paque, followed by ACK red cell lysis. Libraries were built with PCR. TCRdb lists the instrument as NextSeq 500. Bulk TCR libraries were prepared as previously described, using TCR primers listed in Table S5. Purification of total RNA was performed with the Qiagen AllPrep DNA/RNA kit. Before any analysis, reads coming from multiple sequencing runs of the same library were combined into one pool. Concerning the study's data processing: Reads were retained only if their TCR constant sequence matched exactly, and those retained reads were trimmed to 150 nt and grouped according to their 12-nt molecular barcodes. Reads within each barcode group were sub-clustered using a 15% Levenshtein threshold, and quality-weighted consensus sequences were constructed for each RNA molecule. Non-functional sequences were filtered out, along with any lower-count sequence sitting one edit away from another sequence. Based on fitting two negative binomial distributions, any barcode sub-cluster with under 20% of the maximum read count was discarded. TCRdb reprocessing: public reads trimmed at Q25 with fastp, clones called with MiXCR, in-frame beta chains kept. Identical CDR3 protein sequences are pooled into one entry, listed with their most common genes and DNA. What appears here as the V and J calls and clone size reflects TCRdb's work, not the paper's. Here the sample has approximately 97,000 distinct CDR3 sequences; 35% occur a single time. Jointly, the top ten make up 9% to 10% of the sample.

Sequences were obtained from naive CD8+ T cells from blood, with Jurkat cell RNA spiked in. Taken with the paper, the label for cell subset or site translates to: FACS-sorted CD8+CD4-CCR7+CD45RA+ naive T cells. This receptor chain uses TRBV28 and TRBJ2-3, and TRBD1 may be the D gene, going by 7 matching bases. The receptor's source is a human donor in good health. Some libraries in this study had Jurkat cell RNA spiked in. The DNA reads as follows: TGTGCCAGCAGTCAGGGGGACATCCTTGGGAGGACAGATACGCAGTATCTT. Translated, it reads CASSQGDILGRTDTQYL.